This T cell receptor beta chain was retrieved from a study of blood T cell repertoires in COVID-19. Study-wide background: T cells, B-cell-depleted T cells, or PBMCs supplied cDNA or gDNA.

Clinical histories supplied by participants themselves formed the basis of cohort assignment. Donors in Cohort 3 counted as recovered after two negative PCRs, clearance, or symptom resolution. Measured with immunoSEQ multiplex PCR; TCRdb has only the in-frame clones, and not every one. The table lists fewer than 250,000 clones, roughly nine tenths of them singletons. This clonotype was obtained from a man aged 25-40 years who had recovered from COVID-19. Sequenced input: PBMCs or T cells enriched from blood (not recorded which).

CDR3 protein: CASSFPGVNTEAFF. CDR3 nucleotides: TGCGCCAGCAGCTTTCCCGGGGTGAACACTGAAGCTTTCTTT. The V call is TRBV5-1, the J call TRBJ1-1, with unresolved D. CDR3 length: 14 amino acids. CDR1 is SGHRS and CDR2 is YFSETQ in the germline V gene. Trimming pared 2 bases from V and 0 bases from J, leaving 8 bases between.